This section outlines one T cell receptor (beta chain) sequence together with its context. Its antigen remains unidentified. Base qualities were left out, and no much larger clone turns up one base away. Participants in the prospective study were aged about 18 to 89 years, lived in approximately 26 United States geographic areas, and enrolled through a virtual design. In the prospective study, participants were assigned to cohorts based on the clinical history participants reported in a screening survey and a study questionnaire. In the prospective study, mobile phlebotomists collected whole blood, serum and a nasopharyngeal or oropharyngeal swab from each participant. Over a roughly 2-month period, participants in the prospective study had the option of providing additional blood draws and questionnaires. Blood samples from the prospective study were shipped frozen or at room temperature prior to DNA extraction.

The sample belongs to a study of blood T cell repertoires in COVID-19 (dated by TCRdb to 2018 to 2020). Looking at the study overall: Samples from collaborators originated in the United States, Italy and Spain and spanned both the acute and convalescent phases of COVID-19. The sample metadata nearly always contained a de-identified subject ID, COVID-19 status, age in years and sex. The repertoires were released in a freely available public database meant as a resource for research on the immune response to SARS-CoV-2. The material from the prospective study consisted of cDNA or gDNA derived from T cells, B-cell-depleted T cells, or PBMCs. Deeply sampled blood TCRbeta repertoires from subjects exposed to, actively infected with, or recovered from COVID-19 were included in the dataset. Samples came from the ongoing ImmuneRACE study (first 160 participants) plus 1,254 subjects from 6 global collaborators. HLA class I and class II types, where available, came from metadata supplied by the sample provider rather than from assay-based typing.

The immunoSEQ Assay, a bias-controlled multiplex PCR, was used to amplify TCRbeta CDR3 regions from genomic DNA. The authors' analysis ran thus. Within the assay, amplification of reference gene primers was used to estimate how many nucleated cells each sample contained. Sequence reads were collapsed and filtered to measure the absolute abundance of every unique TCRbeta CDR3 rearrangement. Productive Simpson clonality was computed per sample as the square root of Simpson's diversity index over productive rearrangements. Here the immuneACCESS table is served through TCRdb, limited to in-frame sequences with V and J called. Missing clones are a known gap in these copies; in checked studies unresolved V genes cover under half, and the rest lacks a known reason. V and J calls and clone size follow that table, whereas D and trimming were derived from the DNA. This sample holds 400,000 or so clones; nearly 90% were observed only once. Of the sample, more than 2% is held by the ten largest clones.

General findings and caveats noted by the study authors: Clinical and demographic metadata were provided uncurated, with the amount varying by source and participant.

CDR1 is given as MNHNS and CDR2 as SASEGT, both from the germline V gene. Trimming removed 2 bases from V and 8 bases from J, leaving 7 bases between the germline ends. The CDR3 spans 12 residues, from the cysteine through the phenylalanine. Only the CDR3 DNA is retained, 36 bases long and in frame from the first base. In this chain, TRBV6-1 is recombined with TRBJ1-3; no confident D gene assignment can be made. The clonotype comes from a woman in her thirties or forties with acute COVID-19. Material for sequencing was PBMCs or T cells enriched from blood (not recorded which). The CDR3 protein: CASSETRDTIYF. The DNA reads TGTGCCAGCAGTGAAACGCGGGACACCATATATTTT.